This TCR beta chain emerged from a study of T cell clonotyping in hematopoietic cell transplantation. Study overall: Pretransplant recipient samples were taken after cytoreduction. Overall study results and limits: Graft donor and pretransplant recipient Inverse Simpson Index values predicted broader posttransplant TCR diversity.

The germline V gene encodes CDR1 LNHDA and CDR2 SQIVND (reference sequence). CDR3 length: 12 amino acids. The germline V and J ends were trimmed by 7 bases and 4 bases, with 10 bases remaining between them. Here immunoSEQ multiplex PCR was the method, and the copy in TCRdb shows in-frame clones only, minus some. Among some 18,000 clones, roughly 82% were seen once, and the ten largest hold roughly 8%. In regard to this clone: The antigen is undetermined.

Stated time point: recipient sample about 28 days before transplant, after cytoreduction. The material sequenced was peripheral blood mononuclear cells, taken before stem cell transplant. The chain uses TRBV19 and TRBJ1-1; no reliable D call. The sequence came from a man aged 50 to 59 with acute myeloid leukemia. Some clones in this sample may be carry-over from other donors' samples. In DNA, the CDR3 is TGTGCCAGTACGGGGTTTGGCACTGAAGCTTTCTTT. It encodes CASTGFGTEAFF.